This paragraph covers one TCR beta chain sequence. TCRdb passed the RACE reads through MiXCR, listing each CDR3 protein once. This table holds more than 90,000 distinct CDR3 sequences, about 11% found once. The sample is drawn from a study of human T cells and chemical hapten exposure. The CDR3 contains 15 residues. Germline V gene sequence: CDR1 SGDLS, CDR2 YYNGEE. V was cut by 0 bases and J by 5 bases, with 13 bases left in between. Regarding time point: patch test 1, 2 weeks after DPC sensitization. Indicated treatment: therapeutic diphenylcyclopropenone sensitization with weekly scalp DPC. The TCR comes from a middle-aged man with alopecia areata. Some clones in this sample may be carry-over from other donors' samples. This chain joins TRBV9 and TRBJ2-3; D is ambiguous. Here the sequenced sample was whole blood, taken in connection with sensitization to the hapten diphenylcyclopropenone (DPC). CDR3 nucleotides: TGTGCCAGCAGCGTAGGACCCGTTTCCGGAGATACGCAGTATTTT. Amino acid sequence: CASSVGPVSGDTQYF.